This T cell receptor (beta chain) was sequenced in a study of Graves' ophthalmopathy and Graves' hyperthyroidism. Study background: At initial diagnosis, peripheral blood was obtained, and this preceded any treatment.

Amplification of TCR beta CDR3 regions used RNA transcripts. HTBI-primed first-round RT-PCR preceded second-round multiplex PCR. TCRdb re-analysed the multiplex PCR reads in MiXCR, keeping a single row per CDR3 protein. The top ten hold 9.5% to 10% of the sample, which has fewer than 600,000 distinct CDR3 sequences, approximately 15% seen once. Physicians reached a diagnosis by relying on clinical symptoms, serum thyroxine, TRAb, thyroid ultrasound and orbital computed tomography. The authors isolated PBMCs from around 10 ml of fresh peripheral blood. Germline CDR1 and CDR2: LNHDA and SQIVND (reference sequence). This CDR3 is 12 amino acids long. The V end lost 2 bases, the J end lost 7 bases, and 9 bases lay between the germline ends. Regarding the study as a whole: Among expanded thyroid clonotypes above 0.001 frequency, most also occurred in blood.

At least ten counts were recorded for this clonotype. Its antigen is unidentified. The clonotype originates from a woman aged 25-40 years with Graves' ophthalmopathy. The rearrangement joins TRBV19 to TRBJ2-7, with a tentative D call TRBD2 (6 bases). The specimen sequenced was blood. The CDR3 region has the DNA TGTGCCAGTAGTATAAAGGAGGGGGAGCAGTACTTC. This codes for CASSIKEGEQYF. Looking up the rest from reference TRBV19 and TRBJ2-7 gives the full variable domain: DGGITQSPKYLFRKEGQNVTLSCEQNLNHDAMYWYRQDPGQGLRLIYYSQIVNDFQKGDIAEGYSVSREKKESFPLTVTSAQKNPTAFYLCASSIKEGEQYFGPGTRLTVT.